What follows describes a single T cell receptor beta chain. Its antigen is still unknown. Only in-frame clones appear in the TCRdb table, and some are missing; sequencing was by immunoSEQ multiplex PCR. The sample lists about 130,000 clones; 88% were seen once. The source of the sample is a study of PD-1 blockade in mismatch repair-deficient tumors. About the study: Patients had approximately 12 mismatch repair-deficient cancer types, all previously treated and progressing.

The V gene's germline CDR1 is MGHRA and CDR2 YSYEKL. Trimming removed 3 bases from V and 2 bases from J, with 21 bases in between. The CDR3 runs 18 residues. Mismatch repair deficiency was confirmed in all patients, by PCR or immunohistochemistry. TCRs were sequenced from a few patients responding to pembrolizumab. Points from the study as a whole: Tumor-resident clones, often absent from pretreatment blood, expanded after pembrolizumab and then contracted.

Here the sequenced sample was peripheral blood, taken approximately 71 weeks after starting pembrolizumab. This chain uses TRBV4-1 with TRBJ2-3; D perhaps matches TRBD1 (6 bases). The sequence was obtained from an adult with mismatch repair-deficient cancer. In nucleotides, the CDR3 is TGCGCCAGCAGCCACACAGACGCTGACAGGCGATACACAGATACGCAGTATTTT. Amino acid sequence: CASSHTDADRRYTDTQYF.